This TCR beta chain is from a study of T cell repertoires in cytomegalovirus infection. Whole-study context: Public TCR beta signatures were indicative of both CMV infection and a matching HLA type. General study points: Within the response measured ex vivo, HLA-C-restricted CMV-specific TCR beta clonotypes were dominant. Summed public TCR beta family frequency identified CMV carriers bearing the relevant HLA.

The germline gives CDR1 PRHDT, CDR2 FYEKMQ (reference sequence). The V end was cut by 7 bases, the J end by 3 bases, with 16 bases between. The CDR3 extends over 14 amino acids. This clonotype has just a few counts. Antigen unknown. TCRdb reprocessed the reads with MiXCR, giving one entry per CDR3 protein. The table has approximately 490,000 distinct CDR3 sequences, about 10% seen once; the top ten hold about a tenth. Sequencing was performed on PBMCs. The chain has TRBV13 and TRBJ2-7; a possible D gene is TRBD1 (7 bases). The clonotype originates from a human donor in good health (CMV status not recorded). Some clones in this sample may be carry-over from other donors' samples. CDR3: CASTLGGQSYEQYF. CDR3 nucleotide sequence: TGTGCCAGCACCCTGGGGGGACAGAGCTACGAGCAGTACTTC.